One sample yielded the 5 T cell receptor beta chains listed below, sequenced in a study of response to subunit inactivated influenza vaccine. TCRdb passed the RT-PCR reads through MiXCR, listing each CDR3 protein once. The top ten clones hold 35% to 40% of a sample with under 200,000 distinct CDR3 sequences, roughly 10% of them seen once. The specimen was CD8+ T cells sorted from PBMCs, collected about 23 months after vaccination. All receptors derive from a man aged 50-75 years who received an inactivated influenza vaccine.

The chain uses TRBV3-1 and TRBJ2-7; 9 bases map to TRBD2. The CDR3 runs to 15 residues. The germline V gene has CDR1 LGHDT and CDR2 YNNKEL (reference sequence). Unmatched junction bases numbered 7, after V lost 5 bases and J lost 2 bases. Here the CDR3 DNA reads TGTGCCAGCAGCACTATAGCGGGGGCCCCCTACGAGCAGTACTTC. Its translation is CASSTIAGAPYEQYF.

This clonotype was recorded many times. The J gene is TRBJ1-1, the V gene TRBV6-1, with TRBD1 matching 7 bases. The ends lost 5 bases at V and 4 bases at J; junction bases unmatched: 7. This CDR3 is 14 amino acids long. Germline assignment: CDR1 MNHNS and CDR2 SASEGT. The CDR3 DNA reads TGTGCCAGCAGTATCCCGGGACAGATCACTGAAGCTTTCTTT. Translation: CASSIPGQITEAFF.

This clonotype was seen more than once but under ten times. The V gene is TRBV27, the J gene TRBJ1-4, with D perhaps matching TRBD1 (5 bases). The CDR3 consists of 14 residues. The germline V gene encodes CDR1 MNHEY and CDR2 SMNVEV (reference sequence). The V gene lost 3 bases and the J gene lost 3 bases, with 8 bases spanning the gap. The CDR3 sequence: CASSFGGSNEKLFF. CDR3 coding DNA: TGTGCCAGCAGTTTTGGGGGGTCTAATGAAAAACTGTTTTTT.

The chain carries TRBV28 and TRBJ2-4, with D possibly TRBD1 on 5 matching bases. The CDR3 length is 12 residues. V was shortened by 8 bases and J by 2 bases, with 7 bases between the two germline ends. Germline CDR1 MDHEN, CDR2 SYDVKM. The CDR3: CASQGSKNIQYF. For the CDR3, the DNA is TGTGCCAGCCAGGGATCCAAAAACATTCAGTACTTC. The variable domain in full, completed from reference TRBV28 and TRBJ2-4, reads DVKVTQSSRYLVKRTGEKVFLECVQDMDHENMFWYRQDPGLGLRLIYFSYDVKMKEKGDIPEGYSVSREKKERFSLILESASTNQTSMYLCASQGSKNIQYFGAGTRLSVL.

A few counts support this clonotype. The V gene is TRBV10-2, the J gene TRBJ2-2, with unresolved D. Germline CDR1 and CDR2: WSHSY and SAAADI. Trimming took 5 bases from V and 6 from J, leaving 7 bases between them. This CDR3 contains 12 residues. The CDR3 reads CASSYAAGELFF. CDR3 bases: TGCGCCAGCAGTTATGCGGCCGGGGAGCTGTTTTTT.